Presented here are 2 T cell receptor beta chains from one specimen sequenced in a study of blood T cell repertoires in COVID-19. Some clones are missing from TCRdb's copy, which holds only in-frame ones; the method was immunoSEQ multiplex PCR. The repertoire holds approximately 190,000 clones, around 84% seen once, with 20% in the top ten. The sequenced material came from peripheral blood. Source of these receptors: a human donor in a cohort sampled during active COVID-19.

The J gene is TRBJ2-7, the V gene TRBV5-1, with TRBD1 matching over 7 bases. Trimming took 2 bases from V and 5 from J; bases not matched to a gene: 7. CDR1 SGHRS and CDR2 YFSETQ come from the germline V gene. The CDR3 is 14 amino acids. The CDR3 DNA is TGCGCCAGCAGCTTTGACAGGGTAGTCAACGAGCAGTACTTC. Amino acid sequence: CASSFDRVVNEQYF.

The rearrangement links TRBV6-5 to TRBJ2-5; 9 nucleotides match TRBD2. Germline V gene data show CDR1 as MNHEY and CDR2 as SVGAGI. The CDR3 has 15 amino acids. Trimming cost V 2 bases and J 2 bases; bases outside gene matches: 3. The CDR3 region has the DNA TGTGCCAGCAGTTACACGGGACTAGCACAAGAGACCCAGTACTTC. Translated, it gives CASSYTGLAQETQYF.